This TCR beta chain was sequenced in a study of T cell changes during pregnancy in multiple sclerosis. Only in-frame clones appear in the TCRdb table, and some are missing; sequencing was by immunoSEQ multiplex PCR. The sample has some 59,000 clones; 80% to 90% are singletons. Trimming took off 8 bases at V and 6 bases at J, with 13 bases between the two ends. Looked up from germline, CDR1 is LNHDA and CDR2 is SQIVND (reference sequence). CDR3 length equals 12 residues. The sequence was collected from a female donor with multiple sclerosis, enrolled in a pregnancy study. The input for sequencing was peripheral blood, taken in the first trimester of pregnancy. The rearrangement uses TRBV19 and TRBJ1-2; D is possibly TRBD1 (5 bases). The CDR3 spells CASFGGDDGYTF. Written as DNA, the CDR3 is TGTGCCAGTTTCGGGGGTGACGATGGCTACACCTTC.